The source of this T cell receptor beta chain is a study of lymphopenia after photon versus proton radiotherapy. The study, taken as a whole, reports: After lymphocyte nadir, photon-treated repertoires showed oligoclonal expansion, especially CD8+ Temra. In patients who died, overall survival fell as post-nadir TCR diversity dropped more. Photon-treated patients lost naive T cells and TCR diversity; proton-treated stayed stable.

Of note for this clone: Its antigen is currently unknown.

The germline CDR1 and CDR2 sequences are SGDLS and YYNGEE. The germline V and J ends were trimmed by 0 bases and 4 bases, with 7 bases remaining between them. CDR3 length: 13 amino acids. Repertoires were generated with immunoSEQ multiplex PCR, while TCRdb's copy carries only in-frame clones and drops some. Of approximately 17,000 clones listed, under 95% are singletons. This sequence joins TRBV9 and TRBJ2-5, with D perhaps matching TRBD1 (5 bases). This sequence originates from a man between 60 and 75 years old with pancreatic cancer. The starting material was peripheral blood, obtained from a patient treated with photon-based radiotherapy. CDR3 bases: TGTGCCAGCAGCGTAGGACAGACAGAGACCCAGTACTTC. It encodes CASSVGQTETQYF.